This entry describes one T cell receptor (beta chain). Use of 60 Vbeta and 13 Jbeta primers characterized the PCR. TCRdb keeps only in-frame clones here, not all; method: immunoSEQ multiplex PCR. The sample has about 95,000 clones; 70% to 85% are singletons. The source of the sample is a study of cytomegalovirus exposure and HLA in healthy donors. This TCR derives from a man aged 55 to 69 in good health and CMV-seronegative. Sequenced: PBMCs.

The CDR3 nucleotides are TGTGCCAGCAGCCGTCTACGACTAGCGGGAGGGACAGATACGCAGTATTTT. As protein: CASSRLRLAGGTDTQYF. The chain links TRBV7-9 to TRBJ2-3; 14 bases agree with TRBD2. The CDR3 has 17 residues. The trim removed 5 bases at V and 3 bases at J, leaving 7 bases unmatched. CDR1 is SEHNR, CDR2 FQNEAQ, per germline (reference sequence).